Below, one T cell receptor (beta chain) is given with its context. Distinct nucleotide sequences in the sample also encode this CDR3. This entry comes from a study of blood T cell repertoires in COVID-19. Looking at the study overall: Sites in the United States, Italy and Spain provided acute and convalescent COVID-19 samples.

In the original processing: The authors estimated nucleated cell counts from reference gene primer amplification. Repertoires were generated with immunoSEQ multiplex PCR, while TCRdb's copy carries only in-frame clones and drops some. V, J and clone size derive from that table, while D and trimming were established from the DNA sequence. The sample shows hundreds of thousands of clones, around 82% of them seen only once. The sequencing input was peripheral blood. The receptor comes from a woman between 50 and 59 years old who had recovered from COVID-19.

The CDR3 DNA reads TGTGCCAGCAGTGACCGGGGTAATAGCAATCAGCCCCAGCATTTT. This sequence encodes CASSDRGNSNQPQHF. This sequence joins TRBV6-1 and TRBJ1-5; D not resolved. Germline CDR1 and CDR2: MNHNS and SASEGT. Between the trimmed V and J ends, which lost 3 bases and 0 bases, there was a span of 9 bases. The CDR3 runs 15 residues.